A selection of T cell receptor beta chains follows, all from one sample in a study of shared clonotypes between healthy human individuals. Measured with immunoSEQ multiplex PCR; TCRdb has only the in-frame clones, and not every one. Counted here are millions of clones, approximately 95% occurring once; the ten biggest clones make up around 1.1%. The sequenced sample was naive CD8+ T cells sorted from blood. These receptors came from a man aged 18 to 30 in good health. Both conserved end residues are part of each CDR3. Fields, in order: D gene, clone size, V gene, J gene, CDR3 protein, CDR3 DNA. D genes are given only for firm matches. The size entry is marked missing in some rows and otherwise reads once, few, many or a size class.

D: -
size: -
V: TRBV7-9
J: TRBJ2-7
CDR3: CASSPSVEQYF
DNA: TGTGCCAGCAGCCCATCGGTCGAGCAGTACTTC

D: -
size: -
V: TRBV28
J: TRBJ2-3
CDR3: CAARADSTPSHF
DNA: TGTGCCGCAAGGGCGGACTCTACCCCCTCCCATTTT

D: -
size: -
V: TRBV29-1
J: TRBJ1-2
CDR3: CSVEDRGGYGYTF
DNA: TGCAGCGTTGAAGACAGGGGCGGTTATGGCTACACCTTC

D: -
size: -
V: TRBV19
J: TRBJ2-2
CDR3: CASSRDMNTGELFF
DNA: TGTGCCAGTAGTCGGGACATGAACACCGGGGAGCTGTTTTTT

D: -
size: -
V: TRBV7-9
J: TRBJ2-1
CDR3: CASSLSPVPEQFF
DNA: TGTGCCAGCAGCTTAAGTCCCGTGCCGGAGCAGTTCTTC

D: -
size: -
V: TRBV7-2
J: TRBJ2-7
CDR3: CASSLYEQGPYEQYF
DNA: TGTGCCAGCAGCTTATATGAACAGGGACCCTACGAGCAGTACTTC

D: -
size: -
V: TRBV15
J: TRBJ1-2
CDR3: CATSRDLYQGYYGYTF
DNA: TGTGCCACCAGCAGAGATCTCTACCAAGGGTACTATGGCTACACCTTC

D: TRBD1
size: -
V: TRBV5-1
J: TRBJ2-7
CDR3: CASSLGTGIYEQYF
DNA: TGCGCCAGCAGCTTAGGGACAGGGATCTACGAGCAGTACTTC

D: TRBD1
size: -
V: TRBV9
J: TRBJ1-1
CDR3: CASSALGQMNTEAFF
DNA: TGTGCCAGCAGCGCGTTGGGACAGATGAACACTGAAGCTTTCTTT

D: -
size: -
V: TRBV11-2
J: TRBJ2-7
CDR3: CASSTKRDNNEQYF
DNA: TGTGCCAGCAGCACGAAGAGGGACAACAACGAGCAGTACTTC

D: TRBD2
size: -
V: TRBV5-5
J: TRBJ2-7
CDR3: CASSLVPSGYEQYF
DNA: TGTGCCAGCAGCTTGGTTCCTAGCGGGTACGAGCAGTACTTC

D: TRBD2
size: -
V: TRBV25-1
J: TRBJ2-1
CDR3: CASTRSGDFHNEQFF
DNA: TGTGCCAGCACTCGTAGCGGGGACTTTCACAATGAGCAGTTCTTC

D: TRBD1
size: -
V: TRBV7-9
J: TRBJ2-4
CDR3: CASSPWDRENIQYF
DNA: TGTGCCAGCAGCCCTTGGGACAGGGAAAACATTCAGTACTTC

D: -
size: -
V: TRBV11-2
J: TRBJ2-7
CDR3: CASSLGANPSYEQYF
DNA: TGTGCCAGCAGCTTGGGGGCCAATCCCTCCTACGAGCAGTACTTC

D: TRBD2
size: -
V: TRBV9
J: TRBJ2-3
CDR3: CASSVAGLLDTQYF
DNA: TGTGCCAGCAGCGTAGCGGGACTATTGGATACGCAGTATTTT

D: TRBD1
size: -
V: TRBV6-5
J: TRBJ1-6
CDR3: CASSQQGDGSPLHF
DNA: TGTGCCAGCAGCCAACAGGGGGATGGTTCACCCCTCCACTTT

D: -
size: -
V: TRBV9
J: TRBJ2-2
CDR3: CASSVASGVSTGELFF
DNA: TGTGCCAGCAGCGTAGCGTCTGGAGTTTCCACCGGGGAGCTGTTTTTT

D: -
size: few
V: TRBV19
J: TRBJ1-1
CDR3: CASRPGGTEAFF
DNA: TGTGCCAGTAGGCCGGGGGGAACTGAAGCTTTCTTT

D: -
size: -
V: TRBV15
J: TRBJ1-2
CDR3: CATSGPSAGYTF
DNA: TGTGCCACCAGCGGCCCATCGGCTGGCTACACCTTC

D: -
size: -
V: TRBV2
J: TRBJ1-1
CDR3: CASRGMNTEAFF
DNA: TGTGCCAGCAGGGGTATGAACACTGAAGCTTTCTTT